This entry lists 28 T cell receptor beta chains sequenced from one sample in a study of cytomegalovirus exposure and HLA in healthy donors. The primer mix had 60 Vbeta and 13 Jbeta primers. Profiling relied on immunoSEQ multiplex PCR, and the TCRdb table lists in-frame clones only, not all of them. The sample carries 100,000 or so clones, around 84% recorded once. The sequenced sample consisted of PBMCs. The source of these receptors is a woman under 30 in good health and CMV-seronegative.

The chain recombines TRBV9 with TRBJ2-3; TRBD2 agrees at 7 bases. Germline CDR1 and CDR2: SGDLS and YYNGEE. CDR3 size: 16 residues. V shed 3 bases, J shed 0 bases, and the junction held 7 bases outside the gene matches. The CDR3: CASSAYSGPSTDTQYF. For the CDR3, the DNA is TGTGCCAGCAGCGCCTATAGCGGGCCGAGCACAGATACGCAGTATTTT. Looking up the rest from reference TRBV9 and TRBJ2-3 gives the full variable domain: DSGVTQTPKHLITATGQRVTLRCSPRSGDLSVYWYQQSLDQGLQFLIQYYNGEERAKGNILERFSAQQFPDLHSELNLSSLELGDSALYFCASSAYSGPSTDTQYFGPGTRLTVL.

As DNA, the CDR3 is TGTGCCACCAGCAGAGATCGGACAGGGACCTACAATGAGCAGTTCTTC. Translated, it gives CATSRDRTGTYNEQFF. The chain couples TRBV15 to TRBJ2-1; TRBD1 matches at 8 bases. Germline CDR1 and CDR2: LNHNV and YYDKDF (reference sequence). The CDR3 spans 16 residues. The V segment lost 0 bases and the J segment 2 bases; nucleotides outside the gene matches: 3.

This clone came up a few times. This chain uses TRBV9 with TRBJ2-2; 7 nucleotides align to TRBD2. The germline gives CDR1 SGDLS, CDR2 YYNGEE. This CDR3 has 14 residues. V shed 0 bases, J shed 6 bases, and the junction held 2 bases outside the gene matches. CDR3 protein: CASSVGGSSGELFF. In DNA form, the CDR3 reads TGTGCCAGCAGCGTAGGCGGGAGTTCCGGGGAGCTGTTTTTT.

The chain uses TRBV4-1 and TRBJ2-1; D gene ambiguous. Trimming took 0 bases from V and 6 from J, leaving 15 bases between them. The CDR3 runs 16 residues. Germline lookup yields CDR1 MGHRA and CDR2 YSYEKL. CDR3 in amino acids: CASSQESPSWFNEQFF. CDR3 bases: TGCGCCAGCAGCCAAGAAAGTCCTAGTTGGTTCAATGAGCAGTTCTTC.

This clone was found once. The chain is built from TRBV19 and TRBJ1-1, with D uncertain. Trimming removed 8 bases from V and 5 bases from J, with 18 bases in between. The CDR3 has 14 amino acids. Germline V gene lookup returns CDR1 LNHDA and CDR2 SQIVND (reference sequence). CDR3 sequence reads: CASSWVVGKTEAFF. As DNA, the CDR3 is TGTGCCAGTTCCTGGGTAGTCGGGAAGACTGAAGCTTTCTTT.

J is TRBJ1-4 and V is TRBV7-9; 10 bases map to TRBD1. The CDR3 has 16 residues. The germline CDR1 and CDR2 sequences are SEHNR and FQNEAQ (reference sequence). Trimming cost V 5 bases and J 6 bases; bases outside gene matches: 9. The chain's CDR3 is CASSPLTGGDDEKLFF. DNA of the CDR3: TGTGCCAGCAGCCCACTGACAGGGGGCGATGATGAAAAACTGTTTTTT.

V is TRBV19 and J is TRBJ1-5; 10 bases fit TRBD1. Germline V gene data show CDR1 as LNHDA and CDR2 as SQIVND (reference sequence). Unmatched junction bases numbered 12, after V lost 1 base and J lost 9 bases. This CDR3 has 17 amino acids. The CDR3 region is CASSIGAPGTGVRPQHF. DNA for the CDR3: TGTGCCAGTAGTATAGGAGCCCCCGGGACAGGGGTTCGGCCCCAGCATTTT.

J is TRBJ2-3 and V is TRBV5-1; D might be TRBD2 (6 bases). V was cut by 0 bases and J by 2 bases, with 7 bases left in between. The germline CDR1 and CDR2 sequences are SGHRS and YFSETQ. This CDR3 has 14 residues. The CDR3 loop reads CASSLGDSTDTQYF. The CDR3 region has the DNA TGCGCCAGCAGCTTGGGGGACTCCACAGATACGCAGTATTTT.

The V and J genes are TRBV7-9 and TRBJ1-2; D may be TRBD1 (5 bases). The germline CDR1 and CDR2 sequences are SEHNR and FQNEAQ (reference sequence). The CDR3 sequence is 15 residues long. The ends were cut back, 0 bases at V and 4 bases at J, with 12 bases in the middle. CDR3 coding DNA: TGTGCCAGCAGCTTAGCGGGGGGGACGGGCTATGGCTACACCTTC. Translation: CASSLAGGTGYGYTF.

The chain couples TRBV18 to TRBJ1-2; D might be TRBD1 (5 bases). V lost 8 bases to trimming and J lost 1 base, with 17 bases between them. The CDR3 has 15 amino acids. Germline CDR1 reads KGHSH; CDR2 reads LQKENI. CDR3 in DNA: TGTGCCAGCCCCGGGGGGAGAACCTTTAACTATGGCTACACCTTC. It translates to CASPGGRTFNYGYTF.

The CDR3 is CASSDPANYGYTF. CDR3 coding DNA: TGTGCCAGCAGTGATCCTGCTAACTATGGCTACACCTTC. V and J are TRBV2 and TRBJ1-2, with D unresolved. The germline V gene encodes CDR1 SNHLY and CDR2 FYNNEI. The V gene lost 3 bases and the J gene lost 0 bases, with 5 bases spanning the gap. CDR3 length: 13 residues. The full variable domain, completed using reference TRBV2 and TRBJ1-2, is EPEVTQTPSHQVTQMGQEVILRCVPISNHLYFYWYRQILGQKVEFLVSFYNNEISEKSEIFDDQFSVERPDGSNFTLKIRSTKLEDSAMYFCASSDPANYGYTFGSGTRLTVV.

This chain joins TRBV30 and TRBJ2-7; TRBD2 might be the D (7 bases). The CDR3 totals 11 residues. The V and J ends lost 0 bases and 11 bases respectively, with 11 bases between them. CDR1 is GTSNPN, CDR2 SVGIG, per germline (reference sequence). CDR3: CAWSVGGGKYF. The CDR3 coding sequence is TGTGCCTGGAGTGTAGGGGGAGGGAAGTACTTC.

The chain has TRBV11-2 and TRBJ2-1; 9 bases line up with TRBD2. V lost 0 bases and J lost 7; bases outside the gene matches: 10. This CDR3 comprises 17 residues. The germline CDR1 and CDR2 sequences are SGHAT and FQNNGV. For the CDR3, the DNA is TGTGCCAGCAGCTTAGATGCGGCGGGGGGGCTGGTGAATGAGCAGTTCTTC. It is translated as CASSLDAAGGLVNEQFF. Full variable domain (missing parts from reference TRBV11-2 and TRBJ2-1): EAGVAQSPRYKIIEKRQSVAFWCNPISGHATLYWYQQILGQGPKLLIQFQNNGVVDDSQLPKDRFSAERLKGVDSTLKIQPAKLEDSAVYLCASSLDAAGGLVNEQFFGPGTRLTVL.

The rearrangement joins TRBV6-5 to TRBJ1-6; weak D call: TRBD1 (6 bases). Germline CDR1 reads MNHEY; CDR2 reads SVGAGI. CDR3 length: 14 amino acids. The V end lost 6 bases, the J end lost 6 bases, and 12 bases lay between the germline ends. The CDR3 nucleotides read TGTGCCAGCAGCCTACGACAGGCTAATTCACCCCTCCACTTT. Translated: CASSLRQANSPLHF.

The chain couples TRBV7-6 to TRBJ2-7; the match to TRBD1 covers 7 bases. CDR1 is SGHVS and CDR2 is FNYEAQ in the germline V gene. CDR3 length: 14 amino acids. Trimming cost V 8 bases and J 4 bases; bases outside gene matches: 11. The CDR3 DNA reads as TGTGCCAGCGGTCCGACAGGGCTCCATTACGAGCAGTACTTC. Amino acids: CASGPTGLHYEQYF.

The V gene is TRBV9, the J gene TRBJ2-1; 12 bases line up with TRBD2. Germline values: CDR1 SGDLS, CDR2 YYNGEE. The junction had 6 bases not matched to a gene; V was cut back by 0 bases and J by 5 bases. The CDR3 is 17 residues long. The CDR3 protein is CASSVGKLAGGDNEQFF. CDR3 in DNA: TGTGCCAGCAGCGTAGGAAAACTAGCGGGGGGCGACAATGAGCAGTTCTTC.

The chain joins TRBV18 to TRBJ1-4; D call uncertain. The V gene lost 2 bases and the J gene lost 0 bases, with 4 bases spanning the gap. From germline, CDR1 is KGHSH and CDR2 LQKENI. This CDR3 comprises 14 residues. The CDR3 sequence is CASSPATTNEKLFF. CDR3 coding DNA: TGTGCCAGCTCACCAGCTACAACTAATGAAAAACTGTTTTTT. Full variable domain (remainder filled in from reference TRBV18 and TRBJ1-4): NAGVMQNPRHLVRRRGQEARLRCSPMKGHSHVYWYRQLPEEGLKFMVYLQKENIIDESGMPKERFSAEFPKEGPSILRIQQVVRGDSAAYFCASSPATTNEKLFFGSGTQLSVL.

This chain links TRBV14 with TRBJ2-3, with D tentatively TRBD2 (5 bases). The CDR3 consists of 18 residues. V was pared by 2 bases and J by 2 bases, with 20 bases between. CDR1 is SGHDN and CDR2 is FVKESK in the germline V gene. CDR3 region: CASSQRTLLRVSTDTQYF. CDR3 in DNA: TGTGCCAGCAGCCAACGGACCCTCCTGAGGGTTTCCACAGATACGCAGTATTTT. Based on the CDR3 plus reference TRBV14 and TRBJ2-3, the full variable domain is EAGVTQFPSHSVIEKGQTVTLRCDPISGHDNLYWYRRVMGKEIKFLLHFVKESKQDESGMPNNRFLAERTGGTYSTLKVQPAELEDSGVYFCASSQRTLLRVSTDTQYFGPGTRLTVL.

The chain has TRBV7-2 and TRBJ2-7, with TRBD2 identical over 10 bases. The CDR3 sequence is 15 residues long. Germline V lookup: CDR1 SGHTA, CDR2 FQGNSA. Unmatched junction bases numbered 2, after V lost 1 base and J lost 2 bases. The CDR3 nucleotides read TGTGCCAGCAGCTTAGTGGGGACTAGCGCCTACGAGCAGTACTTC. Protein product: CASSLVGTSAYEQYF.

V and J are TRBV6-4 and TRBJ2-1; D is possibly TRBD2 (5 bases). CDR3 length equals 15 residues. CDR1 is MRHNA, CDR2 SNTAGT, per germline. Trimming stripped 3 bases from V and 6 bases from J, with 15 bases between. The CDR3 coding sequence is TGTGCCAGCAGTGAAGGACTGCTTGGAAGCAATGAGCAGTTCTTC. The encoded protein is CASSEGLLGSNEQFF.

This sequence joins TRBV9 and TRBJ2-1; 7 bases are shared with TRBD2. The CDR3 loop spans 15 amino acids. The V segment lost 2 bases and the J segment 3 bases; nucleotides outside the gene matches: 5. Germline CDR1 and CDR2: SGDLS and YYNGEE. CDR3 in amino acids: CASSVTGDYYNEQFF. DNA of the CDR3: TGTGCCAGCAGCGTGACCGGGGACTACTACAATGAGCAGTTCTTC. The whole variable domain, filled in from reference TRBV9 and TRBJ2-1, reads DSGVTQTPKHLITATGQRVTLRCSPRSGDLSVYWYQQSLDQGLQFLIQYYNGEERAKGNILERFSAQQFPDLHSELNLSSLELGDSALYFCASSVTGDYYNEQFFGPGTRLTVL.

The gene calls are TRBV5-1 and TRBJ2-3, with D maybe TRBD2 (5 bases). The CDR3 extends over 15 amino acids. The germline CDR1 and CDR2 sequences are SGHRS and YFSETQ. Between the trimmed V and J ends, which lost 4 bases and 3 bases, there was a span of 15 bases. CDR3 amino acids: CASSLNTGKTDTQYF. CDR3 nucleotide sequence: TGCGCCAGCAGCCTTAACACCGGGAAAACAGATACGCAGTATTTT. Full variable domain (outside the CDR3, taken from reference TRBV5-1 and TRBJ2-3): KAGVTQTPRYLIKTRGQQVTLSCSPISGHRSVSWYQQTPGQGLQFLFEYFSETQRNKGNFPGRFSGRQFSNSRSEMNVSTLELGDSALYLCASSLNTGKTDTQYFGPGTRLTVL.

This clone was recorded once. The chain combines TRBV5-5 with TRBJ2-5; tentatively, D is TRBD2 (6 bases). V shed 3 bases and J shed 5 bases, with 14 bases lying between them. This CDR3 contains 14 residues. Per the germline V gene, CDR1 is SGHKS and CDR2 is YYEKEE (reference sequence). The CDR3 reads CASSSRTTPETQYF. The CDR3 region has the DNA TGTGCCAGCAGCTCAAGGACTACCCCGGAGACCCAGTACTTC.

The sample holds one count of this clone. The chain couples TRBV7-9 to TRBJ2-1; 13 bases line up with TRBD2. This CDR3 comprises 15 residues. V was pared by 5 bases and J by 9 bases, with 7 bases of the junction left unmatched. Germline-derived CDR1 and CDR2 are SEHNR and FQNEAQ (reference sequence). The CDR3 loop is CASSPGTSGTLEQFF. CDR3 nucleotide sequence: TGTGCCAGCAGCCCTGGGACTAGCGGGACCCTTGAGCAGTTCTTC.

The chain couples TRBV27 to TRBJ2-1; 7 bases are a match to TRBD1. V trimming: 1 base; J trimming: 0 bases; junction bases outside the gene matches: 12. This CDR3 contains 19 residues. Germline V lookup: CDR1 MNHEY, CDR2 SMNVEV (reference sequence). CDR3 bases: TGTGCCAGCAGTTTATACCAAACCGGGACAGACAGCTCCTACAATGAGCAGTTCTTC. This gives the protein CASSLYQTGTDSSYNEQFF.

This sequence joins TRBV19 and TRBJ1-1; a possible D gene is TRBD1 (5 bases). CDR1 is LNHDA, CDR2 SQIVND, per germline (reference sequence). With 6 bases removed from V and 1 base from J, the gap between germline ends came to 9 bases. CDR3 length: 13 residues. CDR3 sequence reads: CASSHRTNTEAFF. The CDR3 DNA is TGTGCCAGTAGCCACAGGACGAACACTGAAGCTTTCTTT.

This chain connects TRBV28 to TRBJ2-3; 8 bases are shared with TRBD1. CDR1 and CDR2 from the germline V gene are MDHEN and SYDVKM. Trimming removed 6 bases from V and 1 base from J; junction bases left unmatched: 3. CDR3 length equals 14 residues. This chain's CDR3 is CASRTGQGTDTQYF. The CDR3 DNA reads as TGTGCCAGCAGAACGGGACAGGGCACAGATACGCAGTATTTT.

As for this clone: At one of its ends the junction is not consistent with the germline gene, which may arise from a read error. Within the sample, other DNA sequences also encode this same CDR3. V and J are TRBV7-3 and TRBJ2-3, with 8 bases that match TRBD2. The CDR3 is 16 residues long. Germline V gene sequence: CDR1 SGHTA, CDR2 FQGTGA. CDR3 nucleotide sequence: TGTGCCAGCAGCTTAACCGGGGGGGGCGGCACGGATACGCAGTATTTT. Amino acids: CASSLTGGGGTDTQYF.